This paragraph reports one T cell receptor beta chain. Its target is not known. This sample is drawn from a study of cytomegalovirus exposure and HLA in healthy donors. In the study overall: A prior study identified 117 million unique TCR beta sequences from 190 million or so T cells. Findings of the study overall: Later analysis identified 16,000 or so TCR beta sequences associated with HLA alleles, using a false discovery rate threshold of 0.05. In vitro, three CMV-associated chains proved specific for CMV antigens. Per published reports, the classifier diagnosed cytomegalovirus status with high specificity and sensitivity.

PCR amplification relied on 60 Vbeta primers (plus 13 Jbeta primers). The table came from immunoSEQ multiplex PCR; TCRdb's copy has only in-frame clones and leaves some out. Altogether about 150,000 clones are present, almost 80% being singletons, with the ten largest covering about 0.62%. This clonotype originated in a male donor in good health and CMV-seronegative. The specimen was PBMCs.

The CDR3 sequence is CASSLERGYRNEKLFF. The DNA of the CDR3 is TGCGCCAGCAGCTTGGAGAGGGGGTACAGGAATGAAAAACTGTTTTTT. The chain couples TRBV5-1 to TRBJ1-4; tentatively, D is TRBD1 (6 bases). V shed 0 bases and J shed 5 bases, with 14 bases lying between them. Germline CDR1 is SGHRS and CDR2 is YFSETQ. This CDR3 contains 16 residues.